This passage covers 9 T cell receptor beta chains from one sample sequenced in a study of blood T cells in healthy people across ages. A J-beta primer mix and a sample-barcoded 5' primer were used in a second PCR of roughly 6 to 12 cycles. TCRdb re-derived calls from the 5' RACE reads in MiXCR, one entry per CDR3 protein. The table has 600,000 to 850,000 distinct CDR3 sequences, approximately 43% seen once; the top ten hold around 20%. Input material: blood. Receptors were obtained from a woman in her fifties or sixties in good health.

As to this clonotype: The junction and the germline gene differ at one end; a read error may be behind it. The V call is TRBV29-1, the J call TRBJ2-1; 9 bases line up with TRBD1. The CDR3 covers 17 residues. Germline assignment: CDR1 SQVTM and CDR2 ANQGSEA. CDR3 DNA sequence: TGCGGCGTTGAGGAATGGGGCCGGGACAGGGCTTTCAATGAGCAGTTCTTC. Translating gives CGVEEWGRDRAFNEQFF.

A word on this clonotype: It may be a read error: a sequence one base away is much more abundant. V and J are TRBV29-1 and TRBJ2-7; TRBD2 might be the D (5 bases). V lost 3 bases, J lost 7 bases, and 16 bases lay in between. Per the germline V gene, CDR1 is SQVTM and CDR2 is ANQGSEA. This CDR3 spans 13 amino acids. CDR3 loop: CSVDGLADNEQYF. The CDR3 nucleotides are TGCAGCGTTGATGGGCTAGCAGATAATGAGCAGTACTTC.

This clonotype occurred a few times. The rearrangement joins TRBV6-5 to TRBJ1-2; D might be TRBD1 (5 bases). This CDR3 has 15 residues. Germline V gives CDR1 MNHEY, CDR2 SVGAGI. V was cut by 6 bases and J by 2 bases, with 16 bases left in between. This CDR3 reads CASSPGREANYGYTF. CDR3 sequence (DNA): TGTGCCAGCAGCCCAGGGAGGGAGGCAAACTATGGCTACACCTTC.

The chain has TRBV6-2 or TRBV6-3 and TRBJ2-7; 10 nucleotides match TRBD1. This CDR3 has 16 residues. V shed 7 bases, J shed 2 bases, and the junction held 11 bases outside the gene matches. Germline V gives CDR1 MNHEY, CDR2 SVGEGT. CDR3 sequence: CASTESRDRGPYEQYF. CDR3 nucleotides: TGTGCCAGCACCGAATCCCGGGACAGGGGTCCCTACGAGCAGTACTTC.

The rearrangement uses TRBV20-1 and TRBJ2-1; 7 positions agree with TRBD2. V gave up 3 bases and J gave up 15 bases; unmatched junction bases: 8. The CDR3 totals 11 residues. Germline V gene lookup returns CDR1 DFQATT and CDR2 SNEGSKA (reference sequence). The CDR3 nucleotides are TGCAGTGCTAGTCGGGCGGGAGCAATGTTCTTC. Amino acids: CSASRAGAMFF.

V usage is TRBV6-2 or TRBV6-3 and J usage is TRBJ2-7; D possibly corresponds to TRBD1 (6 bases). The CDR3 is 14 amino acids. Trimming cost V 2 bases and J 0 bases, with 8 bases left between them. Per germline, CDR1 MNHEY and CDR2 SVGEGT. CDR3 amino acids: CASSYRDNSYEQYF. The DNA for the CDR3 is TGTGCCAGCAGTTACCGGGACAACTCCTACGAGCAGTACTTC.

The rearrangement uses TRBV7-9 and TRBJ1-1, with D uncertain. With 1 base removed from V and 3 bases from J, the gap between germline ends came to 12 bases. Germline CDR1 reads SEHNR; CDR2 reads FQNEAQ (reference sequence). The CDR3 runs to 15 residues. CDR3 coding DNA: TGTGCCAGCAGCTTAGGGTCGGGGAGGGACACTGAAGCTTTCTTT. It encodes CASSLGSGRDTEAFF. Complete variable domain (other parts from reference TRBV7-9 and TRBJ1-1): DTGVSQNPRHKITKRGQNVTFRCDPISEHNRLYWYRQTLGQGPEFLTYFQNEAQLEKSRLLSDRFSAERPKGSFSTLEIQRTEQGDSAMYLCASSLGSGRDTEAFFGQGTRLTVV.

The genes are TRBV4-3 and TRBJ2-5, with D perhaps TRBD1 (6 bases). Germline CDR1 and CDR2: LGHNA and YSLEER. The CDR3 spans 18 residues. Deletions cut 0 bases from V and 5 bases from J, with 22 bases between. The CDR3 DNA follows: TGCGCCAGCAGCCAAGATCGGTTTCTACAACAGGGATGGGAGACCCAGTACTTC. Protein product: CASSQDRFLQQGWETQYF.

The CDR3 is CASSPAPRGVNNEQYF. The CDR3 nucleotides read TGTGCCAGCAGCCCCGCGCCGAGGGGGGTGAACAATGAGCAGTACTTC. The J gene is TRBJ2-7, the V gene TRBV7-3; perhaps D is TRBD1 or TRBD2 (6 bases each). V was shortened by 5 bases and J by 7 bases, with 24 bases between the two germline ends. The CDR3 totals 16 residues. The germline gives CDR1 SGHTA, CDR2 FQGTGA.